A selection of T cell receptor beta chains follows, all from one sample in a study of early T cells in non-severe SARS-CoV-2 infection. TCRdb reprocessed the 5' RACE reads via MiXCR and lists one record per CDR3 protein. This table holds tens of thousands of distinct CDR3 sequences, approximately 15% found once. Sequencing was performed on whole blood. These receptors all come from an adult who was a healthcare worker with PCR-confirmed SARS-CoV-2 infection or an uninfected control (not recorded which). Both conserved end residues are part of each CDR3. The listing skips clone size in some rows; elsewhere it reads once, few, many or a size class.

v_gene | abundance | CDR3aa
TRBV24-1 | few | CATSGAGTGSYNEQFF
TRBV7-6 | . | CASSPMGLAYEQYF
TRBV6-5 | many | CASWTGGTEAFF
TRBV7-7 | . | CASSLRDSSYNEQFF
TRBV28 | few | CASSGTGMGSPLHF
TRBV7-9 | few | CASSLEAGGRYEQYF
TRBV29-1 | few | CSVGERGGGYEQYF
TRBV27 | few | CASSPRRGNEKLFF
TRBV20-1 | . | CSARAGYEQYF
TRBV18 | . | CASTTTRRDSYEQYF
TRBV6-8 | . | CANPDRGSPYEQYF
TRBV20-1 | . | CSAGPLPRYEQYF
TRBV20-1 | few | CSAREGAPDTQYF
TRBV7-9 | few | CASSLTGVTLYEQYF
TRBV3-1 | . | CASSRGGGEAEAFF
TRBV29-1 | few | CSVQRTQNTEAFF
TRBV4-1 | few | CASSQAPQGSYEQYF
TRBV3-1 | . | CASTQSVAGSGANVLTF
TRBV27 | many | CASRIQGANNEQFF
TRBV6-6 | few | CASSPRGTGNQPQHF
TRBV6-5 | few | CASSYLQGIYGYTF
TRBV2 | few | CAGGEGVTEQYF
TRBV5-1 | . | CASSFRRGTAEAFF
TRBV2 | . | CASNLGPRDSPLHF
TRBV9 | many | CASSRLNTEAFF
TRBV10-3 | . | CAIKANTEAFF
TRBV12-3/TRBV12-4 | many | CASSAHRDVGSPLHF
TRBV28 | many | CASSPRAREKLFF
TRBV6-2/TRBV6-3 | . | CASSKLAGPTGNEQFF
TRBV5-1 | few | CASSVALTGELFF
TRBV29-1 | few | CSVLSTDTQYF
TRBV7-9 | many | CASSPERRTEAFF
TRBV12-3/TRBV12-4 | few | CASRGSGGVGTGELFF